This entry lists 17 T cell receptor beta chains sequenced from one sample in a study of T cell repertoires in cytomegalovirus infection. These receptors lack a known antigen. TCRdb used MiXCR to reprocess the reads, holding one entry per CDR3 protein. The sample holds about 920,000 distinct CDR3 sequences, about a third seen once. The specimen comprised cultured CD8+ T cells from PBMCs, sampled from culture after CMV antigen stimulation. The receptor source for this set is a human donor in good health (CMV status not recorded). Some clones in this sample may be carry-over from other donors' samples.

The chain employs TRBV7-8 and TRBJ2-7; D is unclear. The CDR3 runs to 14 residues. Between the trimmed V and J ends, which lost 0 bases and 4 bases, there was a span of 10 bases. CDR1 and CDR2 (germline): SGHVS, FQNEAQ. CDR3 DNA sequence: TGTGCCAGCAGCTTAGCGGGAATTTCTTACGAGCAGTACGTC. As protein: CASSLAGISYEQYV.

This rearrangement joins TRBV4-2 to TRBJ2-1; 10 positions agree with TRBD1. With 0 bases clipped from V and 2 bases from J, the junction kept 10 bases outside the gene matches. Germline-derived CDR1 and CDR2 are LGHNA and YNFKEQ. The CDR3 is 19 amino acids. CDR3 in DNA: TGTGCCAGCAGCCAAGATCCGTCCGACAGGGGGCCCACCTACAATGAGCAGTTCTTC. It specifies CASSQDPSDRGPTYNEQFF.

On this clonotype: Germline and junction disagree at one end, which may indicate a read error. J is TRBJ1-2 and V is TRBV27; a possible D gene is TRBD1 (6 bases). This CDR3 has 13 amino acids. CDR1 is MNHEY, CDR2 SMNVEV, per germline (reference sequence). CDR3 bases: TGTGCCAGCAGTCTCGGACAGTACTATGGCTTCACCTTC. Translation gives CASSLGQYYGFTF.

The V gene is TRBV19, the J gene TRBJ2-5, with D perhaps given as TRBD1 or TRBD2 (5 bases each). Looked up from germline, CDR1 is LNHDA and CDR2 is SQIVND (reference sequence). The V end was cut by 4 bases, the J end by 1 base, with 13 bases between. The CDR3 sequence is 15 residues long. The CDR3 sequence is CASSTTGEGQETQYF. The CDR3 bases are TGTGCCAGTAGTACAACAGGAGAGGGCCAAGAGACCCAGTACTTC. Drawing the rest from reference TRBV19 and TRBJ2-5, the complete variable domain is DGGITQSPKYLFRKEGQNVTLSCEQNLNHDAMYWYRQDPGQGLRLIYYSQIVNDFQKGDIAEGYSVSREKKESFPLTVTSAQKNPTAFYLCASSTTGEGQETQYFGPGTRLLVL.

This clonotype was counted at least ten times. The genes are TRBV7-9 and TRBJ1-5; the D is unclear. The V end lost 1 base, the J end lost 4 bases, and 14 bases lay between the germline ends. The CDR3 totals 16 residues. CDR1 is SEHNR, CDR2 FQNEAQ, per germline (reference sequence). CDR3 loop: CASSLGVGKRNQPQHF. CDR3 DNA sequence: TGTGCCAGCAGCTTAGGGGTGGGAAAAAGAAATCAGCCCCAGCATTTT.

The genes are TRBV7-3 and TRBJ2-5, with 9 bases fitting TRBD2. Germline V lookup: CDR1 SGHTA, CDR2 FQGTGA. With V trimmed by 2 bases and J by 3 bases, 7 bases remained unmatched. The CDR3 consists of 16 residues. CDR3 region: CASSLFGGGAEETQYF. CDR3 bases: TGTGCCAGCAGCTTATTCGGCGGGGGGGCCGAAGAGACCCAGTACTTC.

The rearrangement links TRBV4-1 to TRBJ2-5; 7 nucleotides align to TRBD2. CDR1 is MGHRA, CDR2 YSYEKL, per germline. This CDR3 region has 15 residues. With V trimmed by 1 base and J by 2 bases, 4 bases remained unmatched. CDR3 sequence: CASSQGFSGQETQYF. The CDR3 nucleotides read TGCGCCAGCAGCCAAGGGTTTAGCGGGCAAGAGACCCAGTACTTC.

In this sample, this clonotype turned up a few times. As DNA, the CDR3 is TGTGCCAGCGGGGGACCCGACAGGGGGCGGGAGACCCAGTACTTC. It specifies CASGGPDRGRETQYF. The chain links TRBV6-5 to TRBJ2-5, with 10 bases identical to TRBD1. Unmatched junction bases numbered 11, after V lost 8 bases and J lost 5 bases. The CDR3 has 15 amino acids. Germline CDR1 MNHEY, CDR2 SVGAGI.

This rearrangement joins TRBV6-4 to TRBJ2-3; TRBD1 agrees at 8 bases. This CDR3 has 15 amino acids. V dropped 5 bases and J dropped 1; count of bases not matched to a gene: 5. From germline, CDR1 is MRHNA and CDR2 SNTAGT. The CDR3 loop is CASSRQGLGTDTQYF. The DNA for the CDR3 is TGTGCCAGCAGTCGACAGGGGTTGGGCACAGATACGCAGTATTTT.

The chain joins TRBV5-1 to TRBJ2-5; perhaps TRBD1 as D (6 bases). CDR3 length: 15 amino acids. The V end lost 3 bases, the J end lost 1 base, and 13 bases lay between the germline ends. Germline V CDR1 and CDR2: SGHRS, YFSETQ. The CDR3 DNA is TGCGCCAGCAGCTACCGGACAGCCTCCCAAGAGACCCAGTACTTC. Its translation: CASSYRTASQETQYF.

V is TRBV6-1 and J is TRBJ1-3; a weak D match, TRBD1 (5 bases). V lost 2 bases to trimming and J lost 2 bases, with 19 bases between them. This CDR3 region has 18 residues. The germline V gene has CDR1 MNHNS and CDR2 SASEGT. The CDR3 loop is CASSESGDAYLPGNTIYF. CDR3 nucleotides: TGTGCCAGCAGTGAATCGGGGGACGCCTACTTACCTGGAAACACCATATATTTT.

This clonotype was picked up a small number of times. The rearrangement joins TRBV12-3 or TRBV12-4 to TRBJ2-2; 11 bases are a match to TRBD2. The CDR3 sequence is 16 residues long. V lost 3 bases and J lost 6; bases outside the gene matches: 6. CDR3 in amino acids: CASSFTLAGEPGELFF. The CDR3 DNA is TGTGCCAGCAGTTTCACACTAGCGGGGGAGCCCGGGGAGCTGTTTTTT.

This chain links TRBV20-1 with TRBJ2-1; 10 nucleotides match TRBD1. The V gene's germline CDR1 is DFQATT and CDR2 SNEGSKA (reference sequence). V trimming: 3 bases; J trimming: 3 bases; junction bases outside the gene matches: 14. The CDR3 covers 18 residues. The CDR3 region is CSASPRTGGRGYYNEQFF. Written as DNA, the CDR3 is TGCAGTGCTAGCCCCCGGACAGGGGGGAGAGGTTACTACAATGAGCAGTTCTTC.

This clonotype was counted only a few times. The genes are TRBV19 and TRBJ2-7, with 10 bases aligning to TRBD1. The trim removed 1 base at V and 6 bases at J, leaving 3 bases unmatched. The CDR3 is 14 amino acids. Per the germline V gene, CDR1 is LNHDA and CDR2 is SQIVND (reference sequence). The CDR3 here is CASSIGQGATEQYF. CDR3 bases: TGTGCCAGTAGTATAGGACAGGGGGCGACCGAGCAGTACTTC.

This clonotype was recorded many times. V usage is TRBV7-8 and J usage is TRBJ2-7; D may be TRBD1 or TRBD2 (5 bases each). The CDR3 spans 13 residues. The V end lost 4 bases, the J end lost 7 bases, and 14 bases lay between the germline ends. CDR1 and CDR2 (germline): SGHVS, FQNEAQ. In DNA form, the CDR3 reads TGTGCCAGCAGCTCCCGGGACCAGTGGGAGCAGTACGTC. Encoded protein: CASSSRDQWEQYV.

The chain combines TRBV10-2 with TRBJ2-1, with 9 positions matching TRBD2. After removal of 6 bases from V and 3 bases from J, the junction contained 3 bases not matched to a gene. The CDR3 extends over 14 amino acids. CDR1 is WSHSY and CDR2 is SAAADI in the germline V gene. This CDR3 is CASRERGVYNEQFF. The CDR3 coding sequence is TGCGCCAGCAGGGAGCGGGGGGTCTACAATGAGCAGTTCTTC.

In DNA form, the CDR3 reads TGCGCCAGCAGCCCGACCTCAGGAGGGACTTGGAATGAGCAGTTCTTC. Its translation: CASSPTSGGTWNEQFF. The J gene is TRBJ2-1, the V gene TRBV4-1; D may be TRBD2 (6 bases). Germline V gene data show CDR1 as MGHRA and CDR2 as YSYEKL. This CDR3 spans 16 amino acids. Deletions cut 4 bases from V and 7 bases from J, with 20 bases between.